This T cell receptor beta chain came from a study of T cells in Graves' hyperthyroidism and ophthalmopathy. Study at large: Peripheral blood was secured at the point of initial diagnosis, before any treatment. The study, taken as a whole, reports: It was a median about seven months before onset that the model predicted ophthalmopathy. Within blood appeared most thyroid clonotypes that had expanded above 0.001. A 13 V-J model separated ophthalmopathy from stable hyperthyroidism.

Points on this clonotype: The target antigen is unknown.

Germline V CDR1 and CDR2: SGHRS, YFSETQ. This CDR3 is 13 amino acids long. V was pared by 5 bases and J by 5 bases, with 2 bases of the junction left unmatched. The source material, RNA transcripts, was used to amplify TCR beta CDR3 regions. A first-round RT-PCR of the TCR CDR3 used the HTBI primer set. TCRdb independently ran MiXCR on the multiplex PCR reads; one entry per CDR3 protein. The sample lists approximately 610,000 distinct CDR3 sequences; 14% to 15% were seen once. This receptor was taken from a woman in her thirties or forties with Graves' ophthalmopathy. The sequenced sample was blood. The chain has TRBV5-1 and TRBJ2-2; 8 bases are a match to TRBD1. CDR3: CASRRTGTGELFF. DNA for the CDR3: TGCGCCAGCAGACGGACAGGGACCGGGGAGCTGTTTTTT.